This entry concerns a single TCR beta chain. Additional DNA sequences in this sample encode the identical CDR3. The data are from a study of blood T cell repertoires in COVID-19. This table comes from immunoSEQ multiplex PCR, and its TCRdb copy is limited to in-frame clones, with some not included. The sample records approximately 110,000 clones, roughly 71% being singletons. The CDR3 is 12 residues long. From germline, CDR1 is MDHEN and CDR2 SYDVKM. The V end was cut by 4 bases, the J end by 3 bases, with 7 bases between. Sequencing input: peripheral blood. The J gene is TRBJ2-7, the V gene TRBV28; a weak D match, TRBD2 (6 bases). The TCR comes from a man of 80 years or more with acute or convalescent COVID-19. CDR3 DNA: TGTGCCAGCAGTTCGGGAGTCTACGAGCAGTACTTC. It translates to CASSSGVYEQYF.